This TCR beta chain was recovered during a study of T cells in Graves' hyperthyroidism and ophthalmopathy. Study-wide points: The blood repertoire included most of the expanded thyroid clonotypes above 0.001.

The germline V gene encodes CDR1 SNHLY and CDR2 FYNNEI. Trimming took 6 bases from V and 1 from J, leaving 16 bases between them. The CDR3 has 15 amino acids. Authors of the study amplified TCR beta CDR3 regions from RNA transcripts. A set of HTBI primers served as the primers for a first-round RT-PCR of the TCR CDR3. TCRdb used MiXCR to reprocess the multiplex PCR reads, holding one entry per CDR3 protein. Among about 710,000 distinct CDR3 sequences listed, about a sixth were seen once. The diagnoses drew upon clinical symptoms, serum thyroxine and TRAb, thyroid ultrasound and orbital computed tomography. This clonotype was seen a handful of times. Its antigen is unknown.

This TCR came from a man aged 18 to 30 with Graves' hyperthyroidism. The sequenced sample was blood. This chain joins TRBV2 and TRBJ2-7, with D possibly matching TRBD2 (6 bases). The CDR3 reads CASSRDFFKSYEQYF. As DNA, the CDR3 is TGTGCCAGCAGCCGGGACTTTTTTAAGTCCTACGAGCAGTACTTC. The full variable domain, with the rest looked up from reference TRBV2 and TRBJ2-7, is EPEVTQTPSHQVTQMGQEVILRCVPISNHLYFYWYRQILGQKVEFLVSFYNNEISEKSEIFDDQFSVERPDGSNFTLKIRSTKLEDSAMYFCASSRDFFKSYEQYFGPGTRLTVT.